This is a list of T cell receptor beta chains from one sample in a study of T cells in Graves' hyperthyroidism and ophthalmopathy. TCRdb fed the multiplex PCR reads into MiXCR, producing one record per CDR3 protein. This table holds around 300,000 distinct CDR3 sequences, about an eighth found once. Sequencing was performed on blood. The receptors come from a woman aged 25 to 39 with Graves' hyperthyroidism that later progressed to Graves' ophthalmopathy. The CDR3 runs from the conserved cysteine through the conserved F or W. The D gene is left open where the match is weak. The size entry is marked missing in some rows and otherwise reads once, few, many or a size class.

d_gene | j_gene | abundance | v_gene | CDR3aa | CDR3nt
. | TRBJ2-3 | many | TRBV13 | CASLRTPADTQYF | TGTGCCAGCTTGAGAACCCCGGCAGATACGCAGTATTTT
. | TRBJ2-5 | many | TRBV18 | CASSPGAGSRETQYF | TGTGCCAGCTCACCGGGGGCGGGATCACGAGAGACCCAGTACTTC
. | TRBJ1-1 | . | TRBV5-4 | CASSGQMNTEAFF | TGTGCCAGCAGCGGACAGATGAACACTGAAGCTTTCTTT
TRBD1 | TRBJ2-1 | many | TRBV7-9 | CASSPLDRAAHEQFF | TGTGCCAGCAGCCCCTTGGACAGGGCAGCCCATGAGCAGTTCTTC
. | TRBJ1-5 | many | TRBV2 | CASSEEGGRHQPQHF | TGTGCCAGCAGTGAAGAGGGGGGCAGGCATCAGCCCCAGCATTTT
TRBD2 | TRBJ2-1 | . | TRBV28 | CASSLIFRLAGHYNEQFF | TGTGCCAGCAGTTTGATCTTTCGGCTAGCGGGGCACTACAATGAGCAGTTCTTC
TRBD2 | TRBJ2-2 | many | TRBV5-4 | CASSLTAGNTGELFF | TGTGCCAGCAGCTTGACAGCGGGAAACACCGGGGAGCTGTTTTTT
. | TRBJ2-5 | . | TRBV6-5 | CASSYLGQETQYF | TGTGCCAGCAGTTATCTAGGACAAGAGACCCAGTACTTC
TRBD1 | TRBJ2-7 | few | TRBV27 | CASSPSLGTATYEQYF | TGTGCCAGCAGTCCCTCTTTAGGGACAGCGACCTACGAGCAGTACTTC
. | TRBJ1-2 | . | TRBV27 | CASSGTRGIYGYTF | TGTGCCAGCAGCGGGACTCGGGGGATCTACGGCTACACCTTC
. | TRBJ2-3 | many | TRBV29-1 | CSVELFTSTDTQYF | TGCAGCGTTGAATTATTTACTAGCACAGATACGCAGTATTTT
. | TRBJ1-5 | many | TRBV12-5 | CASGSNPYQPQHF | TGTGCTAGTGGTTCCAACCCCTATCAGCCCCAGCATTTT
TRBD2 | TRBJ2-1 | . | TRBV6-1 | CASSEALGRGGNEQFF | TGTGCCAGCAGTGAAGCGCTCGGGCGGGGGGGCAATGAGCAGTTCTTC
. | TRBJ1-1 | . | TRBV18 | CASSPRSRQNTEAFF | TGTGCCAGCTCACCACGCTCGCGGCAGAACACTGAAGCTTTCTTT
. | TRBJ2-7 | many | TRBV20-1 | CSARSFGATYEQYF | TGCAGTGCTAGGTCGTTCGGCGCCACCTACGAGCAGTACTTC
. | TRBJ1-3 | many | TRBV7-8 | CASSLQGWGNTIYF | TGTGCCAGCAGCTTACAGGGGTGGGGAAACACCATATATTTT
. | TRBJ2-2 | many | TRBV30 | CAWGIGWGSGELFF | TGTGCCTGGGGTATCGGGTGGGGATCCGGGGAGCTGTTTTTT
. | TRBJ2-5 | many | TRBV5-6 | CASSLQGFQETQYF | TGTGCCAGCAGTCTCCAGGGGTTCCAAGAGACCCAGTACTTC
TRBD2 | TRBJ2-1 | many | TRBV12-3/TRBV12-4 | CASSPPAGGKYNEQFF | TGTGCCAGCAGTCCGCCAGCGGGAGGGAAATACAATGAGCAGTTCTTC
. | TRBJ2-2 | many | TRBV20-1 | CSARDVDTGELFF | TGCAGTGCTAGAGACGTCGACACCGGGGAGCTGTTTTTT
TRBD1 | TRBJ2-7 | many | TRBV28 | CVCTTGGNYEQYF | TGTGTCTGTACGACAGGGGGCAATTACGAGCAGTACTTC
. | TRBJ2-5 | few | TRBV9 | CASSGPREAGGEETQYF | TGTGCCAGCAGCGGACCAAGGGAGGCAGGAGGAGAAGAGACCCAGTACTTC
TRBD2 | TRBJ2-2 | many | TRBV7-3 | CASSLQGLAGGGGTGELFF | TGTGCCAGCAGCTTACAGGGACTAGCGGGAGGAGGTGGCACCGGGGAGCTGTTTTTT
. | TRBJ2-5 | . | TRBV7-6 | CASSLDDHRVYF | TGTGCCAGCAGCTTAGATGACCACAGGGTCTACTTC
TRBD1 | TRBJ2-2 | many | TRBV11-1 | CASSIGQGWLFF | TGTGCCAGCAGCATTGGACAGGGGTGGCTGTTTTTT
. | TRBJ1-2 | . | TRBV9 | CASSVGSTSNYGYTF | TGTGCCAGCAGCGTAGGATCAACGAGCAACTATGGCTACACCTTC
. | TRBJ1-5 | many | TRBV6-2/TRBV6-3 | CARPNLPQHF | TGTGCCCGGCCAAATCTGCCCCAGCATTTT
TRBD2 | TRBJ2-7 | many | TRBV20-1 | CSARTSDSYEQYF | TGCAGTGCTAGGACTAGCGATTCCTACGAGCAGTACTTC
. | TRBJ1-1 | . | TRBV24-1 | CATTMGSTEAFF | TGTGCCACCACCATGGGAAGCACTGAAGCTTTCTTT
. | TRBJ1-6 | many | TRBV7-2 | CASSQGYNSPLHF | TGTGCCAGCAGCCAGGGCTATAATTCACCCCTCCACTTT
. | TRBJ2-7 | many | TRBV27 | CASSFGGPSYEQYF | TGTGCCAGCAGTTTCGGGGGTCCCTCCTACGAGCAGTACTTC
TRBD2 | TRBJ2-1 | many | TRBV6-2/TRBV6-3 | CASRKSGSITYNEQFF | TGTGCCAGCAGGAAGAGCGGGAGCATTACCTACAATGAGCAGTTCTTC
TRBD1 | TRBJ1-1 | many | TRBV6-1 | CATLDRGMNTEAFF | TGTGCCACCTTAGACAGGGGAATGAACACTGAAGCTTTCTTT
. | TRBJ2-6 | . | TRBV29-1 | CSVVGRAGSYSSGANVLTF | TGCAGCGTTGTGGGAAGGGCGGGCTCTTATTCCTCTGGGGCCAACGTCCTGACTTTC
. | TRBJ2-1 | . | TRBV7-7 | CASSLGLGFEQFF | TGTGCTAGCAGCTTAGGCCTAGGTTTTGAGCAGTTCTTC
TRBD1 | TRBJ2-7 | many | TRBV27 | CASSLRLGGAIDEQYF | TGTGCCAGCAGTTTAAGGTTAGGGGGCGCGATCGACGAGCAGTACTTC
TRBD1 | TRBJ1-1 | . | TRBV19 | CASSIGQGWNTEAFF | TGTGCCAGTAGTATAGGACAGGGGTGGAACACTGAAGCTTTCTTT
. | TRBJ2-2 | many | TRBV30 | CAWDGTPFTGELFF | TGTGCCTGGGATGGGACTCCTTTTACCGGGGAGCTGTTTTTT
. | TRBJ2-1 | many | TRBV6-1 | CASSSTLRGTSGEQFF | TGTGCCAGCAGTTCAACGCTCAGGGGAACGAGCGGGGAGCAGTTCTTC
. | TRBJ2-1 | many | TRBV3-1 | CASSQDVTTGREQFF | TGTGCCAGCAGCCAAGACGTGACTACGGGGCGGGAGCAGTTCTTC
. | TRBJ1-3 | . | TRBV12-3/TRBV12-4 | CASSLYGVAGDTIYF | TGTGCCAGCAGTTTGTACGGGGTAGCAGGAGACACCATATATTTT
. | TRBJ2-1 | many | TRBV28 | CASSFIRLNVEQFF | TGTGCCAGCAGTTTCATCCGGCTCAATGTGGAGCAGTTCTTC
. | TRBJ2-7 | many | TRBV20-1 | CSARPTRSYEQYF | TGCAGTGCTCGCCCCACTCGCTCCTACGAGCAGTACTTC
TRBD2 | TRBJ2-7 | many | TRBV6-1 | CASTPLVAGDYEQYF | TGTGCCAGCACCCCTCTTGTAGCGGGGGACTACGAGCAGTACTTC
. | TRBJ2-1 | . | TRBV20-1 | CSASPGISTYNEQFF | TGCAGTGCTAGTCCAGGAATCTCGACCTACAATGAGCAGTTCTTC
. | TRBJ2-6 | few | TRBV27 | CASSWSDSGANVLTF | TGTGCCAGCAGTTGGTCCGACTCTGGGGCCAACGTCCTGACTTTC
TRBD2 | TRBJ2-1 | few | TRBV7-2 | CASSTRLAVYNEQFF | TGTGCCAGCAGTACCAGACTAGCGGTATACAATGAGCAGTTCTTC
. | TRBJ2-1 | . | TRBV20-1 | CSARPGTRTPNEQFF | TGCAGTGCTAGGCCAGGGACTCGAACCCCCAATGAGCAGTTCTTC
. | TRBJ1-1 | . | TRBV6-1 | CASNRGGNTEAFF | TGTGCCAGCAATCGCGGAGGGAACACTGAAGCTTTCTTT